The following is a TCR beta chain sequence with its context. Its matching antigen is unknown. The donors, healthy Caucasians from Russia, were aged about 6 to 95. The draw of peripheral blood yielded 8.5 to 10 milliliters from each donor. Trimming removed 3 bases from V and 4 bases from J, with 4 bases in between. The germline CDR1 and CDR2 sequences are SGHTA and FQGNSA. The CDR3 is 12 amino acids. The record originates from a study of blood T cells in healthy people across ages. Whole-study findings and limits: PBMCs that were unsorted prevented a conclusive naive versus antigen-experienced comparison.

The authors ran a second PCR of 7 to 11 cycles using a sample-barcoded 5' primer and a J-beta primer mix. A template-switch adaptor that had 12 random nucleotides put a tag on each cDNA molecule. TCRdb called the 5' RACE reads again in MiXCR, with one record for every CDR3 protein. The sample yields around 690,000 distinct CDR3 sequences, roughly 58% seen once. The source is a man aged 55 to 70 in good health. The chain combines TRBV7-2 with TRBJ2-1; D is ambiguous. The source material was blood. CDR3 region: CASSFKYNEQFF. The CDR3 coding sequence is TGTGCCAGCAGCTTCAAATACAATGAGCAGTTCTTC.